These 17 T cell receptor beta chains were all obtained from the same sample, sequenced in a study of metastatic and nonmetastatic thyroid tumors (dated by TCRdb to 2020 to 2021). Before undergoing thyroid surgery, none of the patients had been given any kind of treatment. The method behind the library was PCR. This sample was sequenced with an Illumina HiSeq 4000. The raw public data were reprocessed by TCRdb itself: fastp quality trimming at Q25, MiXCR clonotype calling, in-frame beta chains only. This sample is represented by roughly 20,000 clones; more than 35% of them were singletons. The ten largest make up 29% of the sample. The sequencing input was tumor tissue. Every receptor here comes from a female donor with papillary thyroid cancer or a benign thyroid nodule (not recorded which). Some clones in this sample may be carry-over from other donors' samples.

This clone has just a few counts. The CDR3 is CASSLQGPGYTF. The CDR3 DNA is TGTGCCAGCAGCCTCCAGGGTCCCGGCTACACCTTC. The V and J genes are TRBV11-3 and TRBJ1-2; possibly TRBD1 for D (5 bases). Trimming took off 5 bases at V and 8 bases at J, with 12 bases between the two ends. Per germline, CDR1 SGHNT and CDR2 YENEEA. The CDR3 extends over 12 amino acids.

The chain has TRBV7-2 and TRBJ2-7; the D gene could be TRBD1 or TRBD2 (5 bases each). CDR1 is SGHTA and CDR2 is FQGNSA in the germline V gene. The germline V and J ends were trimmed by 3 bases and 6 bases, with 12 bases remaining between them. The CDR3 is 13 residues long. CDR3 loop: CASSFARDREQYF. Written as DNA, the CDR3 is TGTGCCAGCAGCTTCGCCCGGGACCGCGAGCAGTACTTC.

V is TRBV20-1 and J is TRBJ2-1, with D possibly matching TRBD1 (6 bases). This CDR3 region has 13 residues. The V gene's germline CDR1 is DFQATT and CDR2 SNEGSKA (reference sequence). V shed 3 bases and J shed 7 bases, with 13 bases lying between them. The CDR3 reads CSASEGQGNEQFF. CDR3 bases: TGCAGTGCTAGTGAGGGGCAGGGGAATGAGCAGTTCTTC.

This chain uses TRBV20-1 with TRBJ1-1, with D maybe TRBD1 (5 bases). The germline V gene encodes CDR1 DFQATT and CDR2 SNEGSKA (reference sequence). This CDR3 has 14 residues. Trimming cost V 2 bases and J 0 bases, with 10 bases left between them. Here the CDR3 DNA reads TGCAGTGCTAGACAGGGTGGGATGAACACTGAAGCTTTCTTT. This gives the protein CSARQGGMNTEAFF.

V and J are TRBV19 and TRBJ1-2; D remains ambiguous. V was pared by 3 bases and J by 4 bases, with 9 bases between. The CDR3 covers 13 residues. Germline values: CDR1 LNHDA, CDR2 SQIVND (reference sequence). In nucleotides, the CDR3 is TGTGCCAGTAGTATGGGGAGGACCTATGGCTACACCTTC. This codes for CASSMGRTYGYTF.

The chain combines TRBV20-1 with TRBJ2-5; TRBD2 is a possible D gene (6 bases). The CDR3 contains 14 residues. V dropped 0 bases and J dropped 2 bases, with 10 bases sitting between them. Germline V gives CDR1 DFQATT, CDR2 SNEGSKA (reference sequence). The CDR3 bases are TGCAGTGCTAGAGATCCCGGGACTCAAGAGACCCAGTACTTC. Translated, it gives CSARDPGTQETQYF.

The gene calls are TRBV20-1 and TRBJ2-1; 13 positions agree with TRBD2. Germline values: CDR1 DFQATT, CDR2 SNEGSKA (reference sequence). There are 16 residues in the CDR3. Losses at the gene ends were 3 bases for V and 1 base for J; bases not matched to a gene: 3. CDR3 nucleotides: TGCAGTGCTAGTGGACTAGCGGGGGCTTCCTACAATGAGCAGTTCTTC. This codes for CSASGLAGASYNEQFF.

The chain has TRBV5-8 and TRBJ2-7; 7 bases map to TRBD2. Germline-derived CDR1 and CDR2 are SGHTS and YDEGEE. The CDR3 sequence is 14 residues long. With V trimmed by 3 bases and J by 3 bases, 6 bases remained unmatched. The CDR3 sequence is CASSYLAEIYEQYF. For the CDR3, the DNA is TGTGCCAGCAGCTATCTAGCGGAAATCTACGAGCAGTACTTC.

V usage is TRBV5-1 and J usage is TRBJ2-1; D remains ambiguous. The germline V and J ends were trimmed by 4 bases and 7 bases, with 9 bases remaining between them. Germline CDR1 is SGHRS and CDR2 is YFSETQ. The CDR3 is made up of 12 amino acids. This CDR3 is CASSDAWNEQFF. In DNA, the CDR3 is TGCGCCAGCAGCGATGCCTGGAATGAGCAGTTCTTC.

The gene calls are TRBV11-2 and TRBJ2-7; maybe TRBD1 (6 bases). The V and J ends lost 1 base and 2 bases respectively, with 15 bases between them. Germline values: CDR1 SGHAT, CDR2 FQNNGV. This CDR3 is 16 amino acids long. CDR3 in DNA: TGTGCCAGCAGCTTAGTGGGCTACAGGGTCCCCTACGAGCAGTACTTC. Its protein is CASSLVGYRVPYEQYF.

The chain uses TRBV28 and TRBJ2-1; 10 positions match TRBD2. CDR1 and CDR2 from the germline V gene are MDHEN and SYDVKM. V was pared by 7 bases and J by 8 bases, with 11 bases of the junction left unmatched. The CDR3 covers 15 residues. CDR3 residues: CASMGSGRARDEQFF. In nucleotides, the CDR3 is TGTGCCAGCATGGGGAGCGGGAGGGCCAGGGATGAGCAGTTCTTC.

This rearrangement joins TRBV12-3 or TRBV12-4 to TRBJ2-1; either TRBD1 or TRBD2 may fit D (5 bases each). Trimming stripped 9 bases from V and 8 bases from J, with 20 bases between. The CDR3 covers 14 residues. The CDR3 sequence: CASSVHGTAYEQFF. As DNA, the CDR3 is TGTGCCAGTAGTGTCCACGGGACGGCCTATGAGCAGTTCTTC.

This clone occurred a few times. This sequence joins TRBV10-1 and TRBJ1-1, with TRBD1 matching 8 bases. J lost 5 bases, V lost 2 bases, and 13 bases had no gene match. The CDR3 has 17 amino acids. The germline V gene encodes CDR1 WNHNN and CDR2 SYGVQD (reference sequence). CDR3 in DNA: TGCGCCAGCAGTGAGAGAGTATCGTCAGGGGGCATGACTGAAGCTTTCTTT. The encoded protein is CASSERVSSGGMTEAFF.

This clone was found a few times. The rearrangement joins TRBV19 to TRBJ1-5, with 8 nucleotides matching TRBD1. Germline V CDR1 and CDR2: LNHDA, SQIVND (reference sequence). The CDR3 covers 15 residues. The V segment lost 5 bases and the J segment 0 bases; nucleotides outside the gene matches: 3. The CDR3 sequence is CASSSGTGSNQPQHF. The CDR3 DNA reads TGTGCCAGTAGTTCAGGGACAGGTAGCAATCAGCCCCAGCATTTT.

The chain combines TRBV2 with TRBJ2-7; TRBD2 matches 8 bases. J was trimmed by 9 bases and V by 8 bases; bases with no gene match: 15. The CDR3 runs to 14 residues. Germline CDR1 SNHLY, CDR2 FYNNEI. Here the CDR3 DNA reads TGTGCCAGCCGGGAGGGGATGGGAAGTATCGTGCAGTACTTC. Its protein product is CASREGMGSIVQYF.

The sample holds a few counts of this clone. The V call is TRBV2, the J call TRBJ2-5, with D possibly TRBD2 on 5 matching bases. V was cut by 6 bases and J by 0 bases, with 11 bases left in between. CDR3 length equals 14 residues. The germline gives CDR1 SNHLY, CDR2 FYNNEI. The CDR3 protein is CASRREVNQETQYF. As DNA, the CDR3 is TGTGCCAGCAGACGGGAAGTTAACCAAGAGACCCAGTACTTC.

This clone was observed a few times. The J gene is TRBJ1-4, the V gene TRBV6-4; 7 bases agree with TRBD1. Germline CDR1 is MRHNA and CDR2 is SNTAGT. V was clipped by 8 bases and J by 8 bases; unmatched bases: 8. There are 13 residues in the CDR3. The DNA of the CDR3 is TGTGCCAGCCCACGACAGGGAAAAGAAAAACTGTTTTTT. Amino acid sequence: CASPRQGKEKLFF.